A selection of T cell receptor beta chains follows, all from one sample in a study of cytomegalovirus exposure and HLA in healthy donors. Sequencing used immunoSEQ multiplex PCR; TCRdb keeps in-frame clones, though not all of them. The sample contains more than 90,000 clones, 70% of which appear only once. Material: PBMCs. The receptors shown here come from a man aged 25 to 45 in good health and CMV-seropositive. The CDR3 runs from the conserved cysteine through the conserved F or W. The D gene is left open where the match is weak. For some rows the clone size is stated as once, few or many, or as a class when expanded; others skip it.

abundance	j_gene	v_gene	d_gene	CDR3aa	CDR3nt
NA	TRBJ2-3	TRBV18	NA	CASTNRESTDTQYF	TGTGCCAGCACGAACAGGGAGAGCACAGATACGCAGTATTTT
NA	TRBJ1-2	TRBV30	NA	CAWSERGRGYGYTF	TGTGCCTGGAGTGAGCGGGGGCGCGGGTATGGCTACACCTTC
few	TRBJ2-4	TRBV28	NA	CASSRYTDSLAKNIQYF	TGTGCCAGCAGTCGATACACGGACAGTCTAGCCAAAAACATTCAGTACTTC
NA	TRBJ2-1	TRBV9	TRBD2	CASSPGGTEQFF	TGTGCCAGCAGTCCGGGAGGGACAGAGCAGTTCTTC
NA	TRBJ2-5	TRBV4-1	TRBD2	CASSQEGPGGETQYF	TGCGCCAGCAGCCAAGAGGGGCCGGGGGGAGAGACCCAGTACTTC
NA	TRBJ2-7	TRBV11-2	NA	CASSQIYSSYEQYF	TGTGCCAGCAGCCAAATCTATAGCTCCTACGAGCAGTACTTC
few	TRBJ1-2	TRBV4-2	TRBD1	CASSQVVQGTGYTF	TGTGCCAGCAGCCAAGTGGTACAGGGGACCGGCTACACCTTC
once	TRBJ1-1	TRBV21-1	NA	CASRNLGRRQAFF	TGTGCCAGCAGAAACCTGGGCAGGCGACAAGCTTTCTTT
NA	TRBJ1-2	TRBV6-1	TRBD1	CASSETGKYGYTF	TGTGCCAGCAGTGAGACAGGGAAGTATGGCTACACCTTC
NA	TRBJ2-2	TRBV30	TRBD2	CAWSPLSGAGVPGELFF	TGTGCCTGGAGTCCCCTTAGTGGCGCGGGAGTTCCCGGGGAGCTGTTTTTT